This T cell receptor beta chain was recorded in a study of blood T cells in healthy people across ages. Of note for this clonotype: Its matching antigen is unknown.

The CDR3 loop spans 16 amino acids. Germline CDR1 reads SGHAT; CDR2 reads FQNNGV. With a J-beta primer mix and a sample-barcoded 5' primer, a second PCR ran about 6 to 11 cycles. In TCRdb, the 5' RACE reads were re-called with MiXCR into one record per CDR3 protein. The table includes 500,000 to 550,000 distinct CDR3 sequences, approximately 25% detected once. Findings and caveats of the study: From one million sequenced T cells, diversity estimates were lower bounds.

These data also formed part of another study, on T cells of mothers and their children. That paper states: In this cohort, donors were a few healthy Caucasian mothers plus their six children.

The receptor was isolated from a boy between 10 and 17 years old in good health. This rearrangement joins TRBV11-2 to TRBJ2-5; perhaps TRBD1 as D (6 bases). The end of the DNA is better explained by TRBJ2-1, so the J call may be wrong. Sequencing was carried out using blood. CDR3 sequence reads: CASSLRTADLQYEQFF. In DNA, the CDR3 is TGTGCCAGCAGCTTACGGACAGCGGACTTACAATATGAGCAGTTCTTC.